This T cell receptor (beta chain) was sequenced in a study of T-cell reconstitution after alpha-beta-depleted transplantation in children. A library of TCRbeta sequences, prepared with unique molecular identifiers, was generated. TCRdb redid the calling of the PCR reads with MiXCR, one entry per CDR3 protein. The sample has hundreds of thousands of distinct CDR3 sequences; 16% are singletons. The length of the CDR3 is 14 residues. The V and J ends lost 5 bases and 4 bases, in that order; junction bases with no gene match: 2. Germline lookup yields CDR1 MNHNS and CDR2 SASEGT. In its sample, this clonotype was seen many times.

The clonotype comes from a human donor who donated a stem cell graft to a child with acute myeloid leukemia. The material was PBMCs from the stem cell graft donor, obtained from the stem cell graft. This chain connects TRBV6-1 to TRBJ1-4; 9 bases fit TRBD1. This CDR3 is CASSRGQGNEKLFF. CDR3 in DNA: TGTGCCAGCAGTAGGGGACAGGGTAATGAAAAACTGTTTTTT.